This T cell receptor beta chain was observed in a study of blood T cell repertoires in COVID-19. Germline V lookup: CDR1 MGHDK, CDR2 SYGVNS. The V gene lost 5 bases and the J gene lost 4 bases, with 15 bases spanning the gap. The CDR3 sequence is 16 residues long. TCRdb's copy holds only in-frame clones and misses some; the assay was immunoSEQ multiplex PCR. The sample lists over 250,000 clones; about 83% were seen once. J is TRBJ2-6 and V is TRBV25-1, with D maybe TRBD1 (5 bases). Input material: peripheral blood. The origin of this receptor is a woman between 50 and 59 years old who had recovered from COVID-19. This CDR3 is CASSSFGASGANVLTF. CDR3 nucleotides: TGTGCCAGCAGTTCCTTTGGGGCAAGCGGGGCCAACGTCCTGACTTTC.